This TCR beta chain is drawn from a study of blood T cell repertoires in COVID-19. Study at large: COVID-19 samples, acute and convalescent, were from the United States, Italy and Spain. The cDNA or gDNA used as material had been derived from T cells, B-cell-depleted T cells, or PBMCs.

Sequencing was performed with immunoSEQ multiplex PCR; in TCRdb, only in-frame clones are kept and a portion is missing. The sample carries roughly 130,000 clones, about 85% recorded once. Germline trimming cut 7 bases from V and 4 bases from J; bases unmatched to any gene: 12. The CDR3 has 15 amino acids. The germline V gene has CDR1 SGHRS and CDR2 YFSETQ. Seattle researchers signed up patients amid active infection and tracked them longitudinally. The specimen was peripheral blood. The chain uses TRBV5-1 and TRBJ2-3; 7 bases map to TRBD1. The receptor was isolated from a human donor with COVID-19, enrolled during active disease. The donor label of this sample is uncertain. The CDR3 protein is CASGPHRGRADTQYF. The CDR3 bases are TGCGCCAGCGGACCCCACAGGGGTCGCGCAGATACGCAGTATTTT.